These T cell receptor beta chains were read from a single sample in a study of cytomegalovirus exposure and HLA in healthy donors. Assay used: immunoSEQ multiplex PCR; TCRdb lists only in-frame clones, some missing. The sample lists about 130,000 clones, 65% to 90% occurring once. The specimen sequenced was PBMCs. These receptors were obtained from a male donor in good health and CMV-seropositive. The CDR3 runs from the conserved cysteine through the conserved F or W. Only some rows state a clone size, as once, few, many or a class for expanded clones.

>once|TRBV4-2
CASSQSSNGANVLTF
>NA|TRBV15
CATSRDPLSSGNTIYF
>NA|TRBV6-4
CASSTGTTSPAEQFF
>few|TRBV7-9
CAGTSGSREQYF
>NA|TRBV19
CASSMSPNTEAFF
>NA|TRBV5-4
CASSFPSGRAVDEQFF
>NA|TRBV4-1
CASREGRMNSPLHF
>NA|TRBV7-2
CASSPDRASGTDTQYF
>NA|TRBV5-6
CASSLDLSGVSQFF
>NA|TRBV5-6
CASSLGLAENEQFF
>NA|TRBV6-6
CASREGGGEAFF
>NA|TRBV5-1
CASSLALSGNTIYF
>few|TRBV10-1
CASTFNTEAFF
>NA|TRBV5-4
CASSILSSEQYF
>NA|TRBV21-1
CASSKDYTLAGEDYEQYF
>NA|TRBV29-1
CSAIQGQETQYF
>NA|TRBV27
CASQENYGYTF
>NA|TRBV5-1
CASSLGGTSRGELFF
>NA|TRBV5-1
CASSLDSPPIDTQYF
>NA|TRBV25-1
CASSESFVSGTDTQYF
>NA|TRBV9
CASSSRPGPYEQYF
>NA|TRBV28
CASSPPQSRYGYTF
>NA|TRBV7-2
CASSETSRGSEQYF
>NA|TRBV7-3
CASSLTGGGVDTQYF
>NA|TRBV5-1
CASNWEGNANTGELFF
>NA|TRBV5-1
CASSSGPTTSGSTGELFF
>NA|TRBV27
CASSFLRNRKRQGEQFF
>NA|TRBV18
CASSQPGQTNTGELFF
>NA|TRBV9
CASSPKWTGELFF
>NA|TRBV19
CASSLDRVHEQFF
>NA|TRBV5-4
CASSQGAADAFF
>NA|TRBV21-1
CADEKGGASTDTQYF
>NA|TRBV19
CASSIGQGVNEQYF
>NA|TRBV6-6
CASSSRDRVGELFF
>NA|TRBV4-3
CASSQVGIGAIYEQYF
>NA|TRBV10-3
CAISVPAGDTGELFF
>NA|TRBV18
CASSGLEINEQFF
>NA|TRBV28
CASSSWSWSSYEQYF
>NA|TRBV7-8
CASSSRTSGVFYEQYF
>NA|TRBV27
CASSLYPVEQSNQPQHF
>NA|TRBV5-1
CASSHFRGTSGLMNEQFF
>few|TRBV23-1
CASSRDMHSYNEQFF